A single T cell receptor (beta chain) is shown here with its context. The target antigen is unknown. The data stem from a study of cytomegalovirus exposure and HLA in healthy donors. Study results and caveats: A later analysis showed TCR association rates differing by HLA locus, peaking at DRB1 and lowest at HLA-C. Follow-up analysis later connected one missense variant in DCLRE1C with trimming of TCR beta V- and J-genes.

It was with 60 Vbeta and 13 Jbeta primers that the PCR ran. Assay: immunoSEQ multiplex PCR; the TCRdb copy retains only in-frame clones and omits some. The repertoire holds 70,000 to 90,000 clones, with about 77% as singletons. This CDR3 has 16 residues. J gave up 6 bases and V 3 bases, and 8 bases lay outside the gene matches. Germline CDR1 reads SGHRS; CDR2 reads YFSETQ. The TCR comes from a man in his sixties in good health and CMV-seronegative. The source material was PBMCs. This chain links TRBV5-1 with TRBJ1-6, with TRBD1 identical over 8 bases. The CDR3 sequence is CASSSGQGPANSPLHF. The DNA of the CDR3 is TGCGCCAGCAGCTCCGGACAGGGCCCGGCTAATTCACCCCTCCACTTT.